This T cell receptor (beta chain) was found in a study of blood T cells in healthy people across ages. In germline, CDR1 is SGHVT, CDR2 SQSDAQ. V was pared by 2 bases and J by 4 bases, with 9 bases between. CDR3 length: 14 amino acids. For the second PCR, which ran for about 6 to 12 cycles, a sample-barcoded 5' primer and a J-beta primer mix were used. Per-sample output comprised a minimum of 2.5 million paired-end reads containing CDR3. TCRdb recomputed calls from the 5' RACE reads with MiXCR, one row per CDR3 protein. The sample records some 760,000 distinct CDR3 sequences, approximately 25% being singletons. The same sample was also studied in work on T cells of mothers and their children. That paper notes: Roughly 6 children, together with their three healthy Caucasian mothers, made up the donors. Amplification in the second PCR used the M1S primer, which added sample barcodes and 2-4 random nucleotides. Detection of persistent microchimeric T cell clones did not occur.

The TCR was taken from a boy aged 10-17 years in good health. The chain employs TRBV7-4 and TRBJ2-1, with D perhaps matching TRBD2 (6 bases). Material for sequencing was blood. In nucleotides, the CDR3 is TGTGCCAGCAGCTTATCCGCGGGATACAATGAGCAGTTCTTC. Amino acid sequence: CASSLSAGYNEQFF.